This TCR beta chain was obtained from a study of identical twins. This clonotype came up many times. The CDR3 spans 13 residues. V trimming: 0 bases; J trimming: 11 bases; junction bases outside the gene matches: 3. TCRdb called the 5' RACE reads again in MiXCR, with one record for every CDR3 protein. The sample lists some 460,000 distinct CDR3 sequences; more than 13% were seen once. These data also featured in a second study, about yellow fever vaccine responses in identical twins.

The source is a woman aged 18-29 years in good health. The chain joins TRBV12-3 or TRBV12-4 to TRBJ2-3; TRBD1 agrees at 9 bases. The sequenced sample consisted of CD4+ T cells sorted from blood. CDR3 amino acids: CASSLAPGQGQYF. CDR3 nucleotide sequence: TGTGCCAGCAGTTTAGCGCCGGGACAGGGGCAGTATTTT.